Listed below are T cell receptor beta chains from one sample, sequenced in a study of low-dose radiotherapy and immunotherapy resistance in tumors. TCRdb processed the reads anew with MiXCR; each CDR3 protein has one entry. The table lists tens of thousands of distinct CDR3 sequences, under 10% of them singletons. Specimen: PBMCs, collected before treatment. The receptors derive from a male donor with prostate cancer. CDR3s include the opening cysteine and the closing phenylalanine or tryptophan. D genes are given only for firm matches. The size of a clone is reported for some rows only, either as once, few or many, or as a class for expanded clones.

V	size	J	D	CDR3	DNA
TRBV5-4	many	TRBJ2-5	.	CASSNQGSGTQYF	TGTGCCAGCAGCAACCAGGGGAGCGGGACCCAGTACTTC
TRBV9	.	TRBJ2-2	.	CASSVGGSGNTGELFF	TGTGCCAGCAGCGTTGGTGGGAGCGGGAACACCGGGGAGCTGTTTTTT
TRBV3-1	many	TRBJ2-1	.	CASSPGHNEQFF	TGTGCCAGCAGCCCGGGACATAATGAGCAGTTCTTC
TRBV7-2	many	TRBJ2-6	.	CASSFPGPFSGANVLTF	TGTGCCAGCAGCTTCCCTGGACCGTTCTCTGGGGCCAACGTCCTGACTTTC
TRBV29-1	many	TRBJ2-7	TRBD1	CSVESRTGILWGQYF	TGCAGCGTTGAATCCCGGACAGGGATCCTTTGGGGCCAGTACTTC
TRBV4-1	many	TRBJ2-2	.	CASSQRGARENTGELFF	TGCGCCAGCAGCCAAAGGGGTGCGCGGGAGAACACCGGGGAGCTGTTTTTT
TRBV28	many	TRBJ2-3	.	CASSPGTPSTDTQYF	TGTGCCAGCAGTCCCGGGACACCTAGCACAGATACGCAGTATTTT
TRBV7-2	many	TRBJ2-1	.	CASSLAPAAEQFF	TGTGCCAGCAGCTTAGCGCCAGCGGCTGAGCAGTTCTTC
TRBV20-1	.	TRBJ1-5	TRBD1	CSARDVQGRNQPQHF	TGCAGTGCTAGAGATGTACAGGGGCGAAATCAGCCCCAGCATTTT
TRBV6-5	many	TRBJ2-7	TRBD1	CASSSPTGVSYEQYF	TGTGCCAGCAGTTCACCGACAGGGGTCTCCTACGAGCAGTACTTC
TRBV20-1	many	TRBJ2-7	TRBD1	CSARQGNYEQYF	TGCAGTGCACGACAGGGTAACTACGAGCAGTACTTC
TRBV9	many	TRBJ2-1	.	CASSVDARAYNEQFF	TGTGCCAGCAGCGTGGATGCCCGAGCGTACAATGAGCAGTTCTTC
TRBV28	many	TRBJ1-2	.	CASSLSTNYGYTF	TGTGCCAGCAGCCTGAGTACTAACTATGGCTACACCTTC
TRBV20-1	many	TRBJ1-5	.	CSAVPIGQPQHF	TGCAGTGCTGTCCCAATTGGTCAGCCCCAGCATTTT
TRBV6-2/TRBV6-3	many	TRBJ2-7	TRBD2	CASSYGLAGTYEQYF	TGTGCCAGCAGTTATGGGCTAGCGGGAACCTACGAGCAGTACTTC
TRBV10-3	many	TRBJ1-1	.	CAIGREVNTEAFF	TGTGCCATCGGCCGCGAGGTCAACACTGAAGCTTTCTTT
TRBV7-8	.	TRBJ2-3	.	CASLRDSTDTQYF	TGTGCCAGCCTCCGGGACTCCACAGATACGCAGTATTTT
TRBV19	.	TRBJ2-2	.	CASSPRGTPNTGELFF	TGTGCCAGTAGCCCTAGGGGGACACCGAACACCGGGGAGCTGTTTTTT
TRBV29-1	many	TRBJ1-2	.	CSVEVGGIYGYTF	TGCAGCGTTGAAGTCGGGGGGATCTATGGCTACACCTTC
TRBV10-2	many	TRBJ2-7	.	CASSDKTRAKYF	TGCGCCAGCAGTGACAAGACCCGGGCCAAGTACTTC
TRBV9	many	TRBJ2-1	TRBD2	CASSAQVREDEQFF	TGTGCCAGCAGCGCCCAGGTGCGGGAGGATGAGCAGTTCTTC
TRBV26	.	TRBJ1-1	.	CAAGREHTEAFF	TGTGCCGCCGGGAGGGAGCACACTGAGGCTTTCTTT
TRBV6-5	many	TRBJ2-1	TRBD2	CASSSSGGHEQFF	TGTGCCAGCAGTTCCAGCGGGGGGCATGAGCAGTTCTTC
TRBV5-1	many	TRBJ2-3	TRBD2	CASSLGTSYDTQYF	TGCGCCAGCAGCTTGGGGACTAGCTACGATACGCAGTATTTT
TRBV19	many	TRBJ1-5	.	CASRNAGANQPQHF	TGTGCCAGTAGAAACGCAGGGGCCAATCAGCCCCAGCATTTT
TRBV6-4	many	TRBJ2-7	.	CASSDSPYPLRVEYF	TGTGCCAGCAGTGACTCACCGTACCCCCTACGAGTGGAGTACTTC
TRBV5-1	.	TRBJ2-1	.	CASSFDSAYNEQFF	TGCGCCAGCAGCTTCGATAGCGCCTACAATGAGCAGTTCTTC
TRBV27	.	TRBJ1-5	.	CASSPPGGQPQHF	TGTGCCAGCAGCCCACCGGGAGGTCAGCCCCAGCATTTT
TRBV4-3	many	TRBJ2-1	TRBD2	CASSQDRTSGPYNEQFF	TGCGCCAGCAGCCAAGATCGCACTAGCGGGCCCTACAATGAGCAGTTCTTC
TRBV28	many	TRBJ2-6	.	CASSSPSSGANVLTF	TGTGCCAGCAGTTCTCCCAGCTCTGGGGCCAACGTCCTGACTTTC
TRBV6-1	many	TRBJ1-4	.	CASSEVRHRRGEKLFF	TGTGCCAGCAGTGAAGTTCGTCATCGGAGGGGGGAAAAACTGTTTTTT
TRBV29-1	many	TRBJ2-2	.	CSVVRRGTGELFF	TGCAGCGTTGTTAGGCGGGGTACCGGGGAGCTGTTTTTT
TRBV23-1	.	TRBJ2-5	.	CASSQGGQETQYF	TGCGCCAGCAGTCAAGGCGGACAAGAGACCCAGTACTTC
TRBV7-9	many	TRBJ2-3	.	CASSPRGGADTQYF	TGTGCCAGCAGCCCCAGGGGAGGGGCAGATACGCAGTATTTT
TRBV25-1	many	TRBJ1-6	.	CASGGDYNSPLHF	TGTGCCAGCGGCGGGGATTATAATTCACCCCTCCACTTT
TRBV18	many	TRBJ2-7	TRBD2	CASSPGLAEVYEQYF	TGTGCCAGCTCACCCGGACTAGCCGAGGTCTACGAGCAGTACTTC
TRBV7-2	once	TRBJ1-3	.	CASSLSPVSSGNTIYF	TGTGCCAGCAGCTTAAGTCCCGTGAGCTCTGGAAACACCATATATTTT
TRBV7-9	many	TRBJ2-3	TRBD2	CASSLTSGLTDTQYF	TGTGCCAGCAGCTTGACTAGCGGACTAACAGATACGCAGTATTTT
TRBV20-1	many	TRBJ2-7	.	CSAIRDSYEQYF	TGCAGTGCTATTAGAGATTCCTACGAGCAGTACTTC
TRBV10-3	many	TRBJ2-7	TRBD2	CAISDTSGGDYEQYF	TGTGCCATCAGTGATACTAGCGGAGGGGACTACGAGCAGTACTTC
TRBV28	many	TRBJ1-4	.	CASSPLLGREKLFF	TGTGCCAGCAGCCCCCTTCTGGGTCGGGAAAAACTGTTTTTT
TRBV18	once	TRBJ1-1	.	CASSPPMRGLAYTEAFF	TGTGCCAGCTCACCACCGATGCGGGGGCTGGCTTACACTGAAGCTTTCTTT
TRBV28	many	TRBJ1-1	.	CASSPDPVGSTEAFF	TGTGCCAGCAGCCCCGACCCCGTGGGTTCCACTGAAGCTTTCTTT
TRBV6-5	many	TRBJ2-5	.	CASSSGMETQYF	TGTGCCAGCAGTTCAGGGATGGAGACCCAGTACTTC
TRBV28	many	TRBJ1-5	.	CASSLQGTGSNQPQHF	TGTGCCAGCAGTTTACAGGGGACGGGGAGCAATCAGCCCCAGCATTTT